This T cell receptor (beta chain) emerged from a study of CXCR3-negative and CXCR3-positive naive CD8 T cells. The CDR3 sequence is 13 residues long. Germline V lookup: CDR1 SEHNR, CDR2 FQNEAQ (reference sequence). In preparing the TRB cDNA libraries, 5' RACE with UMI labels was used. TCRdb re-called the 5' RACE reads, yielding one record per CDR3 amino acid sequence without DNA. Its listing shows tens of thousands of distinct CDR3 sequences. As for this clonotype: The antigen remains undetermined.

Investigators sorted each CD8+ T cell subset in triplicate, taking 300,000 or so cells each time. Study-level points and caveats: Memory cells showed distinct TRBV-TRBJ patterns, while the two naive subsets matched. Higher TRB CDR3 hydrophobicity marked CXCR3-positive naive cells relative to CXCR3-negative naive cells. Diversity ran similarly high across both naive subsets but far lower in memory CD8+ cells.

The clonotype comes from a human donor in good health. Some clones in this sample may be carry-over from other donors' samples. The rearrangement uses TRBV7-9 and TRBJ2-7; TCRdb gives TRBD2 as the D gene, but with no DNA this cannot be confirmed. The source material was naive CXCR3+ CD8+ T cells from blood. This sample's subset: CD45RO-CCR7+CD27+CD95- naive CD8+ T cells expressing CXCR3 (TNR3+). CDR3 amino acids: CASSLGRTGEQYF.